These T cell receptor beta chains were read from a single sample in a study of shared clonotypes between healthy human individuals. TCRdb's table, derived via immunoSEQ multiplex PCR, lists solely in-frame clones and lacks some. Of millions of clones listed, approximately 94% are singletons. The sample comprised naive CD8+ T cells from PBMCs. These receptors all come from a man younger than 35 in good health. Some clones in this sample may be carry-over from other donors' samples. The CDR3 runs from the conserved cysteine through the conserved F or W. A D gene is named only where the DNA matches it firmly. Part of the rows lack a size; the others show once, few, many or a class for expanded clones.

cdr3_aa	cdr3_nt	clone_size	d_call	v_call	j_call
CASRDTNREGSYNEQFF	TGTGCCAGCAGGGACACAAACAGGGAGGGCTCCTACAATGAGCAGTTCTTC	once	.	TRBV7-9	TRBJ2-1
CASSVGDVTEAFF	TGTGCCAGCAGCGTAGGTGACGTAACTGAAGCTTTCTTT	.	.	TRBV9	TRBJ1-1
CASSRGLAGDELFF	TGCGCCAGCAGCCGGGGGCTAGCGGGAGATGAGCTGTTTTTT	.	TRBD2	TRBV4-1	TRBJ2-2
CASSLAWDSFSGANVLTF	TGCGCCAGCAGCTTGGCCTGGGACAGCTTCTCTGGGGCCAACGTCCTGACTTTC	.	TRBD1	TRBV5-1	TRBJ2-6
CASSYDQGTYEQYF	TGTGCCAGCAGTTACGACCAGGGAACGTACGAGCAGTACTTC	.	.	TRBV6-5	TRBJ2-7
CASSTRGPTGGYGYTF	TGTGCCAGCAGTACCCGCGGCCCGACAGGCGGGTATGGCTACACCTTC	once	.	TRBV27	TRBJ1-2
CASSQPKESNEQFF	TGTGCCAGCAGCCAGCCGAAAGAATCCAATGAGCAGTTCTTC	.	.	TRBV7-2	TRBJ2-1
CASSGTYNEQFF	TGTGCCAGTTCGGGGACCTACAATGAGCAGTTCTTC	.	.	TRBV19	TRBJ2-1
CASSILAAGNTIYF	TGTGCCAGTAGTATTTTGGCGGCTGGAAACACCATATATTTT	.	.	TRBV19	TRBJ1-3
CASSSGTGADTQYF	TGTGCCAGCAGTTCCGGGACAGGGGCAGATACGCAGTATTTT	.	TRBD1	TRBV28	TRBJ2-3
CASSLVADSSGPYEQYF	TGTGCCAGCAGCTTAGTGGCAGACAGTTCGGGGCCCTACGAGCAGTACTTC	.	.	TRBV7-8	TRBJ2-7
CSAQTGYQETQYF	TGCAGCGCCCAAACAGGGTACCAAGAGACCCAGTACTTC	.	.	TRBV29-1	TRBJ2-5
CASSPWDSTDTQYF	TGTGCCAGCAGCCCCTGGGACAGCACAGATACGCAGTATTTT	.	.	TRBV11-1	TRBJ2-3
CASSFPTYPFTGELFF	TGTGCCAGCAGCTTTCCGACATACCCCTTCACCGGGGAGCTGTTTTTT	.	.	TRBV7-9	TRBJ2-2
CASSLGGTTEAFF	TGTGCCAGCAGCTTAGGCGGCACGACGGAAGCTTTCTTT	few	.	TRBV7-9	TRBJ1-1
CASSSGGPADTQYF	TGTGCCAGCAGTTCGGGGGGGCCGGCAGATACGCAGTATTTT	once	TRBD2	TRBV27	TRBJ2-3
CASSLNRLAGVHEQYF	TGTGCCAGCAGTTTAAATCGGCTAGCGGGAGTCCACGAGCAGTACTTC	.	TRBD2	TRBV27	TRBJ2-7
CASSVGSSGNTIYF	TGTGCCAGCAGCGTAGGGAGCTCTGGAAACACCATATATTTT	once	.	TRBV9	TRBJ1-3
CASSLTAAYSNQPQHF	TGTGCCAGCAGTCTGACAGCGGCCTATAGCAATCAGCCCCAGCATTTT	.	.	TRBV27	TRBJ1-5
CASSGPIAGGIRAEQFF	TGTGCCAGCAGCGGCCCTATAGCGGGAGGGATTCGCGCTGAGCAGTTCTTC	once	TRBD2	TRBV9	TRBJ2-1
CASSPRESYNEQFF	TGTGCCAGCAGCCCCAGGGAGAGTTACAATGAGCAGTTCTTC	.	.	TRBV7-9	TRBJ2-1
CASRHTGNYGYTF	TGTGCCAGCAGGCATACAGGGAACTATGGCTACACCTTC	.	.	TRBV9	TRBJ1-2
CAIYGDSFTYGYTF	TGTGCCATCTACGGGGACAGCTTCACCTATGGCTACACCTTC	.	TRBD1	TRBV2	TRBJ1-2
CASSLIKAGYTGELFF	TGTGCCAGCAGCTTAATAAAGGCGGGATACACCGGGGAGCTGTTTTTT	once	.	TRBV11-3	TRBJ2-2
CASSVGGRATNEQFF	TGTGCCAGCAGCGTAGGCGGGAGGGCCACCAATGAGCAGTTCTTC	.	TRBD2	TRBV9	TRBJ2-1
CSVAGPFTDTQYF	TGCAGCGTGGCAGGTCCCTTCACAGATACGCAGTATTTT	.	.	TRBV29-1	TRBJ2-3
CASSPPTVLFYEQYF	TGTGCCAGCAGCCCCCCGACAGTGCTCTTCTACGAGCAGTACTTC	once	.	TRBV11-2	TRBJ2-7
CASSEGPGPYNEQFF	TGTGCCAGCAGTGAGGGACCGGGGCCCTACAATGAGCAGTTCTTC	.	.	TRBV2	TRBJ2-1
CASSLGLAGVHEQFF	TGTGCCAGCAGCTTAGGGCTAGCGGGAGTTCATGAGCAGTTCTTC	.	TRBD2	TRBV7-8	TRBJ2-1
CASSIVGTGAYNEQFF	TGTGCCAGTAGTATAGTGGGGACAGGGGCCTACAATGAGCAGTTCTTC	once	TRBD1	TRBV19	TRBJ2-1
CASSPTGDHEQYF	TGTGCCAGTAGTCCGACAGGGGACCACGAGCAGTACTTC	.	TRBD1	TRBV19	TRBJ2-7
CASSRTRGLNTEAFF	TGTGCCAGTAGTAGGACCCGTGGGTTGAACACTGAAGCTTTCTTT	.	.	TRBV19	TRBJ1-1
CASSVDRNTIYF	TGTGCCAGCAGCGTAGACCGAAACACCATATATTTT	once	.	TRBV9	TRBJ1-3
CASSPGTDYEQYF	TGTGCCAGCAGTCCGGGGACAGACTACGAGCAGTACTTC	.	TRBD1	TRBV27	TRBJ2-7
CASSLEGARPEHAEAFF	TGTGCCAGCAGTTTAGAGGGGGCGAGACCCGAACATGCTGAAGCTTTCTTT	.	TRBD1	TRBV28	TRBJ1-1
CASSSRGTGASYEQYF	TGTGCCAGCAGCTCCCGAGGGACAGGAGCCTCCTACGAGCAGTACTTC	.	TRBD1	TRBV7-6	TRBJ2-7
CASSADITQEMNTEAFF	TGTGCCAGCAGTGCGGACATTACACAAGAGATGAACACTGAAGCTTTCTTT	.	.	TRBV6-1	TRBJ1-1
CATSAEGGEGQPQHF	TGTGCCACCAGCGCGGAGGGGGGGGAAGGTCAGCCCCAGCATTTT	.	.	TRBV15	TRBJ1-5
CASGREAYEQYF	TGTGCCAGCGGGCGGGAGGCCTACGAGCAGTACTTC	.	TRBD2	TRBV7-8	TRBJ2-7
CASSEGPMSRDRVLSNQPQHF	TGTGCCAGCAGTGAAGGACCAATGTCCCGGGACAGGGTCCTTAGCAATCAGCCCCAGCATTTT	.	TRBD1	TRBV6-1	TRBJ1-5
CASSLPGPSYEQYF	TGTGCCAGCAGTTTACCGGGACCTAGCTACGAGCAGTACTTC	.	.	TRBV27	TRBJ2-7
CASSRAGDYEQYF	TGTGCCAGTAGTAGGGCAGGGGACTACGAGCAGTACTTC	.	.	TRBV19	TRBJ2-7
CASSLTGGLWNQPQHF	TGTGCCAGCAGTTTAACGGGGGGCCTTTGGAATCAGCCCCAGCATTTT	once	.	TRBV27	TRBJ1-5
CASSPSRGGTYEQYF	TGTGCCAGCAGCCCGAGTCGGGGCGGGACCTACGAGCAGTACTTC	.	.	TRBV7-2	TRBJ2-7
CAISDVASYEQYF	TGTGCCATCAGTGATGTGGCTTCGTACGAGCAGTACTTC	once	.	TRBV10-3	TRBJ2-7
CAWQGSTEAFF	TGTGCCTGGCAGGGTTCCACTGAAGCTTTCTTT	few	.	TRBV30	TRBJ1-1
CSVRDLFGGGPNYEQYF	TGCAGCGTTCGTGACCTCTTTGGGGGAGGGCCGAATTACGAGCAGTACTTC	.	TRBD2	TRBV29-1	TRBJ2-7
CAIVGTGANEQFF	TGTGCCATCGTTGGGACAGGGGCTAATGAGCAGTTCTTC	.	TRBD1	TRBV27	TRBJ2-1
CASSYREGRKTQYF	TGTGCCAGCTCATATCGGGAGGGCCGGAAGACCCAGTACTTC	.	TRBD2	TRBV28	TRBJ2-5
CASSSRTSGSRDEQYF	TGTGCCAGCAGTTCGAGGACTAGCGGGAGCCGGGACGAGCAGTACTTC	.	TRBD2	TRBV11-1	TRBJ2-7
CASSHPSRDRFNEQFF	TGCGCCAGCAGCCATCCTAGCCGGGACCGCTTCAATGAGCAGTTCTTC	.	.	TRBV5-1	TRBJ2-1
CASSRLAVYEQYF	TGTGCCAGCAGTCGACTAGCTGTGTACGAGCAGTACTTC	.	TRBD2	TRBV28	TRBJ2-7
CASSLGRLAVPYEQYF	TGTGCCAGCAGCTTAGGCAGACTAGCGGTACCCTACGAGCAGTACTTC	.	TRBD2	TRBV7-2	TRBJ2-7
CASSLKGTYEQYF	TGTGCCAGCAGTTTAAAGGGAACATACGAGCAGTACTTC	.	.	TRBV27	TRBJ2-7
CASTTNRGWGPTNEKLFF	TGTGCCAGCACAACGAACAGGGGATGGGGCCCAACTAATGAAAAACTGTTTTTT	.	TRBD1	TRBV7-9	TRBJ1-4